The clone carrying this T cell receptor beta chain has a handful of counts. Antigen specificity is unknown. This specimen belongs to a study of shared clonotypes between healthy human individuals. Study-wide results and limits: Larger richness was generally estimated for naive than memory subsets. Clonotype sharing levels among donors were expected to vary with sequencing depth.

CDR1 and CDR2 from the germline V gene are MGHDK and SYGVNS. The V end was cut by 0 bases, the J end by 3 bases, with 7 bases between. The CDR3 runs to 14 residues. The assay used deep level. Several immunoSEQ plates received, in even portions, the genomic DNA of each subset. Generated by immunoSEQ multiplex PCR, the TCRdb table keeps only in-frame clones and is missing some. Of 850,000 to 1,200,000 clones in the sample, about 75% were seen once. The V and J genes are TRBV25-1 and TRBJ2-3; possible D gene TRBD1, 5 bases. This clonotype originated in a man aged 18 to 30 in good health. Sequences were obtained from memory CD4+ T cells sorted from blood. Noted subset: CD45RA-negative fraction. For the CDR3, the DNA is TGTGCCAGCAGTGAATATAAGGGGACAGATACGCAGTATTTT. It yields the protein CASSEYKGTDTQYF.